This is a list of T cell receptor beta chains from one sample in a study of blood T cell repertoires in COVID-19. Profiled with immunoSEQ multiplex PCR; TCRdb holds only in-frame clones, not every one. The table lists 200,000 to 300,000 clones, 86% of them singletons. The material sequenced was peripheral blood. The receptors were sampled from a man aged 25 to 40 with active or convalescent COVID-19. CDR3s include the opening cysteine and the closing phenylalanine or tryptophan. D genes are given only for firm matches. Some rows mark clone size as missing; the rest say once, few, many or name a class of expanded clone.

j_call clone_size v_call d_call cdr3_length cdr3_aa cdr3_nt
TRBJ2-1 - TRBV10-2 TRBD1 15 CASSTRDSTPNEQFF TGCGCCAGCAGCACACGGGACAGCACTCCAAATGAGCAGTTCTTC
TRBJ1-1 once TRBV27 - 13 CASSTTYQGRAFF TGTGCCAGCAGCACCACCTATCAGGGGAGAGCTTTCTTT
TRBJ2-7 - TRBV6-5 - 11 CASSQGGEQYF TGTGCCAGCAGTCAGGGCGGAGAGCAGTACTTC
TRBJ2-3 - TRBV29-1 - 11 CSRKGADTQYF TGCAGCCGTAAAGGAGCAGATACGCAGTATTTT
TRBJ2-1 - TRBV5-6 TRBD2 16 CASSLRRLASYNEQFF TGTGCCAGCAGCTTGAGGCGACTAGCCTCCTACAATGAGCAGTTCTTC
TRBJ2-1 - TRBV5-5 TRBD1 15 CASSFRTGGDNEQFF TGTGCCAGCAGCTTCAGGACAGGGGGTGACAATGAGCAGTTCTTC
TRBJ1-1 - TRBV7-9 - 13 CASTPQGRDEAFF TGTGCCAGCACCCCTCAGGGGAGGGATGAAGCTTTCTTT
TRBJ1-6 - TRBV30 - 13 CAWSVGENSPLHF TGTGCCTGGAGTGTTGGAGAGAATTCACCCCTCCACTTT
TRBJ1-6 - TRBV27 - 15 CASSLSFQGGSPLHF TGTGCCAGCAGTTTATCGTTTCAGGGTGGTTCACCCCTCCACTTT
TRBJ1-2 - TRBV20-1 TRBD1 15 CSASPTGTGVYGYTF TGCAGTGCTAGTCCCACCGGGACAGGCGTCTATGGCTACACCTTC
TRBJ1-1 - TRBV6-5 - 14 CASRDGQKNTEAFF TGTGCCAGCAGGGATGGACAGAAGAACACTGAAGCTTTCTTT
TRBJ1-2 - TRBV5-4 TRBD1 13 CASRQGEDYGYTF TGTGCCAGCAGGCAGGGGGAGGACTATGGCTACACCTTC
TRBJ1-2 - TRBV5-1 TRBD1 15 CASSSLQGELYGYTF TGCGCCAGCAGCTCCCTACAGGGGGAGTTATATGGCTACACCTTC
TRBJ2-7 - TRBV6-2/TRBV6-3 - 12 CASSPGAYEQYF TGTGCCAGCAGCCCCGGGGCCTACGAGCAGTACTTC
TRBJ1-5 - TRBV7-6 - 15 CASSARGDGNQPQHF TGTGCCAGCAGCGCCCGGGGGGATGGCAATCAGCCCCAGCATTTT
TRBJ2-2 - TRBV24-1 - 15 CATSDPGHPTGELFF TGTGCCACCAGTGATCCGGGACATCCCACCGGGGAGCTGTTTTTT
TRBJ1-2 - TRBV10-3 - 13 CAIRPQGLYGYTF TGTGCCATCAGACCTCAGGGGCTCTATGGCTACACCTTC
TRBJ2-3 - TRBV3-1/TRBV3-2 TRBD2 18 CASSRRKRGGQVTDTQYF TGTGCCAGCAGCCGAAGGAAGCGGGGGGGCCAGGTAACAGATACGCAGTATTTT
TRBJ2-2 - TRBV5-1 TRBD1 14 CASSLDRGSSGLFF TGCGCCAGCAGCCTGGACAGGGGCTCATCCGGGCTGTTTTTT
TRBJ2-3 - TRBV6-5 TRBD1 13 CASRGQGTDTQYF TGTGCCAGCAGGGGACAGGGGACAGATACGCAGTATTTT
TRBJ1-2 - TRBV21-1 - 11 CASSGQTDYTF TGTGCCAGCAGCGGGCAGACGGACTACACCTTC
TRBJ2-7 - TRBV27 - 14 CASSLDQVSYEQYF TGTGCCAGCAGTTTAGATCAGGTCTCCTACGAGCAGTACTTC
TRBJ1-5 - TRBV4-1 TRBD1 14 CASSPTQGDQPQHF TGCGCCAGCAGCCCTACCCAGGGGGATCAGCCCCAGCATTTT
TRBJ1-4 - TRBV5-8 TRBD1 18 CASSLVQGGFATNEKLFF TGTGCCAGCAGCTTGGTACAGGGGGGGTTTGCAACTAATGAAAAACTGTTTTTT
TRBJ1-2 - TRBV6-5 TRBD1 14 CASSYGQGGYGYTF TGTGCCAGCAGTTACGGACAGGGAGGCTATGGCTACACCTTC
TRBJ1-1 - TRBV3-1/TRBV3-2 - 14 CASSQADRNTEAFF TGTGCCAGCAGCCAGGCGGACAGGAACACTGAAGCTTTCTTT
TRBJ1-2 - TRBV19 TRBD1 12 CAVGDRQYGYTF TGTGCCGTAGGGGACAGGCAATATGGCTACACCTTC
TRBJ1-1 - TRBV2 TRBD1 14 CASSTQGAGTEAFF TGTGCCAGCAGTACTCAGGGGGCTGGGACTGAAGCTTTCTTT
TRBJ2-1 - TRBV7-3 TRBD2 13 CASSIGAGGEQFF TGTGCCAGCAGCATCGGTGCGGGGGGTGAGCAGTTCTTC
TRBJ2-7 - TRBV7-9 - 14 CASSLRGAAYEQYF TGTGCCAGCAGCTTACGGGGGGCTGCCTACGAGCAGTACTTC
TRBJ2-2 - TRBV6-1 - 18 CASSVLSGRGPNTGELFF TGTGCCAGCAGTGTCCTCTCGGGGCGGGGGCCGAACACCGGGGAGCTGTTTTTT
TRBJ1-4 once TRBV7-9 - 13 CASRRQDNEKLFF TGTGCCAGCAGGAGACAGGATAATGAAAAACTGTTTTTT
TRBJ1-3 - TRBV19 TRBD1 16 CASSIPRDRAGNTIYF TGTGCCAGTAGTATTCCCCGGGACAGAGCTGGAAACACCATATATTTT
TRBJ2-2 - TRBV10-1 - 17 CASSVIAGVRWTGELFF TGCGCCAGCAGTGTAATTGCAGGGGTAAGGTGGACCGGGGAGCTGTTTTTT
TRBJ2-3 - TRBV24-1 - 13 CATRGSRTDTQYF TGTGCCACCAGAGGTAGCCGCACAGATACGCAGTATTTT
TRBJ2-7 few TRBV5-6 - 15 CASSYTPGTYYEQYF TGTGCCAGCAGCTACACACCAGGGACATACTACGAGCAGTACTTC
TRBJ1-1 - TRBV15 - 13 CATSREPSTEAFF TGTGCCACCAGCAGAGAACCCAGCACTGAAGCTTTCTTT
TRBJ1-5 - TRBV7-8 TRBD1 15 CASSLTGGRDQPQHF TGTGCCAGCAGCTTAACAGGGGGAAGGGATCAGCCCCAGCATTTT
TRBJ1-5 - TRBV2 - 15 CASRPPGHQNQPQHF TGTGCCAGCAGGCCTCCGGGACATCAAAATCAGCCCCAGCATTTT
TRBJ2-5 - TRBV2 TRBD2 15 CASILAGGRSETQYF TGTGCCAGCATTCTAGCGGGGGGGAGGTCAGAGACCCAGTACTTC
TRBJ2-1 - TRBV7-2 - 18 CASSLALRGGNSYNEQFF TGTGCCAGCAGCTTAGCTCTGAGGGGGGGGAACTCCTACAATGAGCAGTTCTTC
TRBJ1-5 - TRBV25-1 - 16 CASSSSGNPGNQPQHF TGTGCCAGCAGCTCCTCCGGGAACCCTGGGAATCAGCCCCAGCATTTT
TRBJ2-1 few TRBV19 - 16 CASSSPHTGKNDEQFF TGTGCCAGTAGCTCCCCCCATACAGGGAAAAATGATGAGCAGTTCTTC
TRBJ1-6 - TRBV5-1 TRBD1 16 CASSRIGTENNSPLHF TGCGCCAGCAGTCGAATAGGGACAGAAAATAATTCACCCCTCCACTTT
TRBJ2-5 - TRBV7-9 TRBD1 15 CASSGWTGELETQYF TGTGCCAGCAGCGGATGGACAGGGGAGTTGGAGACCCAGTACTTC
TRBJ1-2 - TRBV20-1 TRBD1 10 CSAGQTGSTF TGCAGTGCTGGACAGACAGGGTCCACCTTC
TRBJ2-3 once TRBV19 TRBD1 15 CASSIGTGGTDTQYF TGTGCCAGTAGTATAGGGACAGGGGGCACAGATACGCAGTATTTT
TRBJ2-3 - TRBV2 TRBD1 15 CASSARGTGLNTQYF TGTGCCAGCAGTGCACGAGGGACAGGGCTGAATACGCAGTATTTT